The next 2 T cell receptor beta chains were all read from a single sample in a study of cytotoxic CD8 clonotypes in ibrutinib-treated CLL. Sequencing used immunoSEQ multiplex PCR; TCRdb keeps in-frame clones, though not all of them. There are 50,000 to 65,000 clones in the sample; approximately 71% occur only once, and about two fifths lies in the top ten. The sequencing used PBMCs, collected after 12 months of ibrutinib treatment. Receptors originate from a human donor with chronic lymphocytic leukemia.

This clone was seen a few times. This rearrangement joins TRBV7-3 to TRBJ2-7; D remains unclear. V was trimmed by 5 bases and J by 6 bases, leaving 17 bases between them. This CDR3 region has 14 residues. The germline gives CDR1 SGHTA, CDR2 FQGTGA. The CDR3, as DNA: TGTGCCAGCAGCCCTGGACCCGGAACCCCCGAGCAGTACTTC. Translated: CASSPGPGTPEQYF.

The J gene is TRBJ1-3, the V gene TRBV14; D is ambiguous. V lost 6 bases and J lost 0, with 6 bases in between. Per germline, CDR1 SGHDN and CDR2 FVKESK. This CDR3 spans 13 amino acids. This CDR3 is CASSRGSGNTIYF. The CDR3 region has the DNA TGTGCCAGCAGTCGAGGCTCTGGAAACACCATATATTTT.